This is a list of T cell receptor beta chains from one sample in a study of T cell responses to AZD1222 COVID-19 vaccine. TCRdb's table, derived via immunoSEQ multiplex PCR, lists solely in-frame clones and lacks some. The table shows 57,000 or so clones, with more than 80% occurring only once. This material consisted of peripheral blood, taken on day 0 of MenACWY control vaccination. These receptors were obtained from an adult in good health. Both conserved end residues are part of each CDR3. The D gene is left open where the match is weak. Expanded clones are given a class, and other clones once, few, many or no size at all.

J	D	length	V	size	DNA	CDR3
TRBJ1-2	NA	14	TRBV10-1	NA	TGCGCCAGCAGTGAAAACCCTACGGGAGATGGCTACACCTTC	CASSENPTGDGYTF
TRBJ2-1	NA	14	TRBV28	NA	TGTGCCAGCAGTGCGGTCCTGCCTTACAATGAGCAGTTCTTC	CASSAVLPYNEQFF
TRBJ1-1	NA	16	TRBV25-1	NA	TGTGCCAGCAGTGAATATTCGGGGACACCGAACACTGAAGCTTTCTTT	CASSEYSGTPNTEAFF
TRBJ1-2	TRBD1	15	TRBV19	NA	TGTGCCAGTCATCAGCGACAGGGCGCCGTGGGTGGCTACACCTTC	CASHQRQGAVGGYTF
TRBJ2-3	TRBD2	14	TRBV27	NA	TGTGCCAGCAGTCCCCCCTCGAAGCGGGGAACGCAGTATTTT	CASSPPSKRGTQYF
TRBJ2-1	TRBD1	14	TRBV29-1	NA	TGCAGCGTTGAAGGAACAAGAGACAGGGTTGGGCAGTTCTTC	CSVEGTRDRVGQFF
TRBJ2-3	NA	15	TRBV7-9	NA	TGTGCCAGCAGCTTAGGAAGGGCCCTTTCGGATACGCAGTATTTT	CASSLGRALSDTQYF
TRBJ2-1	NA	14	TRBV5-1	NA	TGCGCCAGCAGCTTGGAAGGCACCTACAATGAGCAGTTCTTC	CASSLEGTYNEQFF
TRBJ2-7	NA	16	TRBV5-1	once	TGCGCCAGCAGCTCCCGATGGGGCCTTAGCTCCTACGAGCAGTACTTC	CASSSRWGLSSYEQYF
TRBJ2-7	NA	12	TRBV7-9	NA	TGTGCCAGCAGCGCCGGGACGTACGAGCAGTACTTC	CASSAGTYEQYF
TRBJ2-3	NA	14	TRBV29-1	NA	TGCAGCGTTGTTCGGCTATCAAACACAGATACGCAGTATTTT	CSVVRLSNTDTQYF
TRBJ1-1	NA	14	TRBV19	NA	TGTGCCAGTAGCCCGGAGAAAATGGGAACTGAAGCTTTCTTT	CASSPEKMGTEAFF
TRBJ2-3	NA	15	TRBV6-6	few	TGTGCCAGCAGTTATGGGCAGGGACTCGCAGATACGCAGTATTTT	CASSYGQGLADTQYF
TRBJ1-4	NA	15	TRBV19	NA	TGTGCCAGTAGTATACTACCAGGGAAAAATGAAAAACTGTTTTTT	CASSILPGKNEKLFF
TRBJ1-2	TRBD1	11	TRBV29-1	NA	TGCAGCGCGGACAGGGGGCGAGGCTACACCTTC	CSADRGRGYTF
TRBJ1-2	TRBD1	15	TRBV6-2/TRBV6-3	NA	TGTGCCAGCAGTTACTCCGGACAGGGGGCGGATGGCTACACCTTC	CASSYSGQGADGYTF
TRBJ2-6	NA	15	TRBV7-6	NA	TGTGCCAGCAGCTACGGATATTCTGGGGCCAACGTCCTGACTTTC	CASSYGYSGANVLTF
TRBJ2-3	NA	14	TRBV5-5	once	TGTGCCAGCAGCTTGGAGGTCCCCACAGATACGCAGTATTTT	CASSLEVPTDTQYF
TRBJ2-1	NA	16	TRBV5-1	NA	TGCGCCAGCAGCTTGGCCTCCGTGAGCTCCTACAATGAGCAGTTCTTC	CASSLASVSSYNEQFF
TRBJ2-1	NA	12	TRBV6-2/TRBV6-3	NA	TGTGCCAGCAGTTACTTGGGGCTTGAGCAGTTCTTC	CASSYLGLEQFF
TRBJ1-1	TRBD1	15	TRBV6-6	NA	TGTGCCAGCAGTGACCACAGGGGGAAACGCACTGAAGCTTTCTTT	CASSDHRGKRTEAFF
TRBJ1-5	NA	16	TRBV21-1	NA	TGTGCCAGCAGCAAAACCGGCGGCAGGGTCAATCAGCCCCAGCATTTT	CASSKTGGRVNQPQHF
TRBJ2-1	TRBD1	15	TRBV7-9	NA	TGTGCCAGCAGCTTACGAGGGGACAGCTACAATGAGCAGTTCTTC	CASSLRGDSYNEQFF
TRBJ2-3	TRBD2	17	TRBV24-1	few	TGTGCCACCAGTGATGATACCGGGACTAGCCGCTCAGATACGCAGTATTTT	CATSDDTGTSRSDTQYF
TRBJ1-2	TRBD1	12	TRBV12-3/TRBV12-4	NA	TGTGCCAGCAGACAGGGGCTCTATGGCTACACCTTC	CASRQGLYGYTF
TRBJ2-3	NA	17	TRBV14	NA	TGTGCCAGCAGCCAAACTCCGGGGGCCTCTAGCACAGATACGCAGTATTTT	CASSQTPGASSTDTQYF
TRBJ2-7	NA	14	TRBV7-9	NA	TGTGCCAGCAGCCTTTGGGACACCTCCTACGAGCAGTACTTC	CASSLWDTSYEQYF
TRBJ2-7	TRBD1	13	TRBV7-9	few	TGTGCCAGCAGCCCCGGGACAGTTAACGAGCAGTACTTC	CASSPGTVNEQYF
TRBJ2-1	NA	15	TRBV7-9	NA	TGTGCCAGCAGCCCGGGACGAGGACGTTACAATGAGCAGTTCTTC	CASSPGRGRYNEQFF
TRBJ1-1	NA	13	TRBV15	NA	TGTGCCACCACCGCCAGGGGAGGAACTGAAGCTTTCTTT	CATTARGGTEAFF
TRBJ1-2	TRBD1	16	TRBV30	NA	TGTGCCTGGAATCCGTTAACGACAGGGGCTAACTATGGCTACACCTTC	CAWNPLTTGANYGYTF
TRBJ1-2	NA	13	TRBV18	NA	TGTGCCAGCTCACTTCGGGACGATTTTGGCTACACCTTC	CASSLRDDFGYTF